Each of the 15 T cell receptor beta chains below was sequenced from the same sample in a study of control samples from healthy donors and cancer patients. Sequencing used immunoSEQ multiplex PCR; TCRdb keeps in-frame clones, though not all of them. The profile shows under 200,000 clones, just over 85% of them singletons. Sequenced material: blood. The receptors shown here come from a woman aged 25-40 years in good health.

The chain is built from TRBV6-4 and TRBJ2-3; 8 bases map to TRBD2. The junction had 6 bases not matched to a gene; V was cut back by 5 bases and J by 2 bases. The CDR3 is made up of 15 amino acids. Per germline, CDR1 MRHNA and CDR2 SNTAGT. The CDR3, as DNA: TGTGCCAGCAGTCTAAGCGGGAGCGTCACAGATACGCAGTATTTT. Its protein is CASSLSGSVTDTQYF.

This sequence joins TRBV11-1 and TRBJ1-3; maybe TRBD1 (5 bases). V shed 3 bases and J shed 2 bases, with 8 bases lying between them. Germline values: CDR1 SGHAT, CDR2 FQDESV (reference sequence). This CDR3 comprises 14 residues. The DNA of the CDR3 is TGTGCCAGCAGCTTCAGGGAGACTGGAAACACCATATATTTT. Its translation: CASSFRETGNTIYF.

The chain combines TRBV12-3 or TRBV12-4 with TRBJ2-1; D remains unclear. Trimming took off 0 bases at V and 6 bases at J, with 6 bases between the two ends. The CDR3 has 13 amino acids. The CDR3 spells CASSLAGSNEQFF. CDR3 in DNA: TGTGCCAGCAGTTTAGCAGGGTCCAATGAGCAGTTCTTC.

The CDR3 loop reads CASSPDQVSTEAFF. As DNA, the CDR3 is TGTGCCAGCTCACCGGATCAGGTTAGCACTGAAGCTTTCTTT. This chain connects TRBV18 to TRBJ1-1; the D is unclear. This CDR3 contains 14 residues. Germline CDR1 reads KGHSH; CDR2 reads LQKENI. Trimming removed 3 bases from V and 4 bases from J, with 12 bases in between.

The CDR3, as DNA: TGTGCCAGCCGAGACCGGGGCGGCGGGCTCAATGAGCAGTTCTTC. Amino acid sequence: CASRDRGGGLNEQFF. V gene TRBV27 combines with J gene TRBJ2-1, with D perhaps being TRBD1 or TRBD2 (5 bases each). The ends were cut back, 8 bases at V and 6 bases at J, with 20 bases in the middle. The germline gives CDR1 MNHEY, CDR2 SMNVEV (reference sequence). The length of the CDR3 is 15 residues.

This chain uses TRBV5-5 with TRBJ2-1; 11 bases map to TRBD2. V shed 5 bases, J shed 7 bases, and the junction held 8 bases outside the gene matches. Germline CDR1 is SGHKS and CDR2 is YYEKEE (reference sequence). The CDR3 runs to 15 residues. The CDR3 bases are TGTGCCAGCAGTTTAGCGGGAGGGCCTTGGAATGAGCAGTTCTTC. Amino acid sequence: CASSLAGGPWNEQFF.

The chain employs TRBV19 and TRBJ1-5; D call uncertain. Trimming pared 3 bases from V and 6 bases from J, leaving 9 bases between. From germline, CDR1 is LNHDA and CDR2 SQIVND (reference sequence). The CDR3 runs 13 residues. The CDR3 nucleotides are TGTGCCAGTAGTATTGCAGAAGGTCAGCCCCAGCATTTT. Amino acids: CASSIAEGQPQHF.

This chain connects TRBV7-8 to TRBJ1-6, with D possibly being TRBD1 (5 bases). CDR3 length: 13 residues. Trimming shortened V by 7 bases and J by 6 bases, and 10 bases separated the two germline ends. CDR1 SGHVS and CDR2 FQNEAQ come from the germline V gene. CDR3 region: CASTPRGNSPLHF. In DNA, the CDR3 is TGTGCCAGCACTCCGAGGGGTAATTCACCCCTCCACTTT.

V gene TRBV3-1 (or the pseudogene TRBV3-2) combines with J gene TRBJ2-5; weak D call: TRBD1 (8 bases). The V gene's germline CDR1 is LGHDT and CDR2 YNNKEL (reference sequence). Deletions cut 4 bases from V and 6 bases from J, with 24 bases between. The CDR3 sequence is 17 residues long. Written as DNA, the CDR3 is TGTGCCAGCAGCCCTTATGGTACAGGGGGGGATGGAAAGACCCAGTACTTC. Encoded protein: CASSPYGTGGDGKTQYF.

The chain recombines TRBV10-1 with TRBJ1-1; tentative D call: TRBD1 (5 bases). In germline, CDR1 is WNHNN, CDR2 SYGVQD (reference sequence). CDR3 length: 14 residues. Trimming took off 6 bases at V and 2 bases at J, with 13 bases between the two ends. CDR3 sequence: CASSRARDNTEAFF. CDR3 nucleotides: TGCGCCAGCAGCCGAGCCCGGGACAACACTGAAGCTTTCTTT.

The chain links TRBV6-5 to TRBJ2-3, with no clear D. Deletions cut 4 bases from V and 6 bases from J, with 5 bases between. The CDR3 is 11 amino acids. The germline V gene encodes CDR1 MNHEY and CDR2 SVGAGI. The CDR3 DNA reads TGTGCCAGCAGTTGGATTGATACGCAGTATTTT. It encodes CASSWIDTQYF.

This chain links TRBV5-1 with TRBJ2-4, with TRBD2 matching over 7 bases. The V gene end was trimmed by 3 bases and the J gene end by 0 bases; junction bases not matched to a gene: 9. CDR3 size: 17 residues. Germline V gene sequence: CDR1 SGHRS, CDR2 YFSETQ. As DNA, the CDR3 is TGCGCCAGCAGCTCGGGAGCAGGGAGGGTAGCCAAAAACATTCAGTACTTC. It encodes CASSSGAGRVAKNIQYF. The full variable domain, with the rest looked up from reference TRBV5-1 and TRBJ2-4, is KAGVTQTPRYLIKTRGQQVTLSCSPISGHRSVSWYQQTPGQGLQFLFEYFSETQRNKGNFPGRFSGRQFSNSRSEMNVSTLELGDSALYLCASSSGAGRVAKNIQYFGAGTRLSVL.

This rearrangement joins TRBV6-4 to TRBJ2-7; D unclear. Germline values: CDR1 MRHNA, CDR2 SNTAGT. V was shortened by 6 bases and J by 3 bases, with 6 bases between the two germline ends. The CDR3 loop spans 11 amino acids. CDR3 DNA: TGTGCCAGCAGCGAGCGCTACGAGCAGTACTTC. This encodes CASSERYEQYF.

V gene TRBV25-1 combines with J gene TRBJ1-5; 10 positions agree with TRBD1. The length of the CDR3 is 16 residues. Germline-derived CDR1 and CDR2 are MGHDK and SYGVNS. Unmatched junction bases numbered 8, after V lost 6 bases and J lost 3 bases. As DNA, the CDR3 is TGTGCCAGCAGAAGGACAGGGGGGACCTCCAATCAGCCCCAGCATTTT. Translating gives CASRRTGGTSNQPQHF.

The chain is built from TRBV6-1 and TRBJ2-2, with a tentative D call TRBD1 (6 bases). CDR3 length: 16 amino acids. Trimming took 3 bases from V and 5 from J, leaving 16 bases between them. Germline V gene lookup returns CDR1 MNHNS and CDR2 SASEGT. The CDR3 DNA follows: TGTGCCAGCAGTGAGGGGGCCAGACTCAGTACCGGGGAGCTGTTTTTT. Its translation is CASSEGARLSTGELFF.